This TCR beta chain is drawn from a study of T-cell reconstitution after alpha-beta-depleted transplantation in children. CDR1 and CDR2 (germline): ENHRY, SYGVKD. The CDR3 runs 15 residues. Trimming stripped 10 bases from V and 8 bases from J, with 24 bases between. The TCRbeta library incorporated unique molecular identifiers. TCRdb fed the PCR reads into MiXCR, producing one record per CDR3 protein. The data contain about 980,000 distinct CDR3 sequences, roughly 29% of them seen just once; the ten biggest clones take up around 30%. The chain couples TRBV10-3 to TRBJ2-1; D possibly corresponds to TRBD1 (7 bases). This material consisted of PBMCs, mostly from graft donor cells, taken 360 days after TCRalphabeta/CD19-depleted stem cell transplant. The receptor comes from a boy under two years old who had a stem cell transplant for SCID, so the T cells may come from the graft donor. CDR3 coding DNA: TGTGCCACCTCGCTCGGCCAGGGGGGATGGGATGAGCAGTTCTTC. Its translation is CATSLGQGGWDEQFF.